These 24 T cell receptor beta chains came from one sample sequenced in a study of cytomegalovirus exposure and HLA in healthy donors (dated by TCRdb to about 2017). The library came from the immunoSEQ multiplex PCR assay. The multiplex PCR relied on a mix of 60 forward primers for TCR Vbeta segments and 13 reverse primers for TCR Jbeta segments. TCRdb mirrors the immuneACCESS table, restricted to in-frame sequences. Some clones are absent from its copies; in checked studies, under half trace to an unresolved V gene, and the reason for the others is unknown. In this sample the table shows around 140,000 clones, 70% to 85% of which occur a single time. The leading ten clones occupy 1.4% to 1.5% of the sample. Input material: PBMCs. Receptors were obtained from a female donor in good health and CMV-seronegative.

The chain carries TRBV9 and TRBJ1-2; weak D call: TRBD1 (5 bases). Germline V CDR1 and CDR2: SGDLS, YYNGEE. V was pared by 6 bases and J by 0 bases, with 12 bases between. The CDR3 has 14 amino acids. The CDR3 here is CASTSTEANYGYTF. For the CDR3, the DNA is TGTGCCAGCACTTCGACAGAAGCTAACTATGGCTACACCTTC.

CDR3 loop: CASSMDRDPGANVLTF. The CDR3 nucleotides are TGTGCCAGTAGTATGGACAGGGACCCTGGGGCCAACGTCCTGACTTTC. The gene calls are TRBV19 and TRBJ2-6; 8 bases align to TRBD1. With V trimmed by 3 bases and J by 2 bases, 3 bases remained unmatched. Germline V gene sequence: CDR1 LNHDA, CDR2 SQIVND (reference sequence). This CDR3 spans 16 amino acids. Full variable domain (remainder filled in from reference TRBV19 and TRBJ2-6): DGGITQSPKYLFRKEGQNVTLSCEQNLNHDAMYWYRQDPGQGLRLIYYSQIVNDFQKGDIAEGYSVSREKKESFPLTVTSAQKNPTAFYLCASSMDRDPGANVLTFGAGSRLTVL.

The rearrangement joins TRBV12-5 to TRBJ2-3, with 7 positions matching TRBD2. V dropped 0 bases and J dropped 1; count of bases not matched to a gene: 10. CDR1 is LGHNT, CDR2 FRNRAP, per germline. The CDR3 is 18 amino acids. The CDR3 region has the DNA TGTGCTAGTGGTTTGGTACTTGACGGGAGGATCGGCACAGATACGCAGTATTTT. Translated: CASGLVLDGRIGTDTQYF.

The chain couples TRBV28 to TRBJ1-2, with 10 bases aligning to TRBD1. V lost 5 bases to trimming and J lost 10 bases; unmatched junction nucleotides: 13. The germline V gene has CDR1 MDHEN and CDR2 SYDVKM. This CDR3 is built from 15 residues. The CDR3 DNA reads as TGTGCCAGCAGTCCTAACGGGGTGGGACAGGGGTACTACACCTTC. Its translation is CASSPNGVGQGYYTF.

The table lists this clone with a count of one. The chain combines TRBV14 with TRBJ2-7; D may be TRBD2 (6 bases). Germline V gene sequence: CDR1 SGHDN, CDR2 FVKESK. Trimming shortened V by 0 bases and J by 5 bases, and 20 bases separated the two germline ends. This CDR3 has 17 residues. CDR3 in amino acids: CASSQDSGRGLLHEQYF. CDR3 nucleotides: TGTGCCAGCAGCCAAGATAGCGGAAGGGGTTTACTCCACGAGCAGTACTTC.

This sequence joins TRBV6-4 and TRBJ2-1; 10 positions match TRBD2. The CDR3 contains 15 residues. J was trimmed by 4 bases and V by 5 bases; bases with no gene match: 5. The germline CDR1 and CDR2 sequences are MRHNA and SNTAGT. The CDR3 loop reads CASSSLAGGYNEQFF. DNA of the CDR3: TGTGCCAGCAGTTCCTTAGCGGGAGGTTACAATGAGCAGTTCTTC.

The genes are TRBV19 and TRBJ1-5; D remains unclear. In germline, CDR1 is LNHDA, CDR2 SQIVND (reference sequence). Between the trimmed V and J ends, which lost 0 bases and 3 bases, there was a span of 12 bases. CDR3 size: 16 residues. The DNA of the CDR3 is TGTGCCAGTAGTATAGAAGCGCGACCGCACAATCAGCCCCAGCATTTT. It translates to CASSIEARPHNQPQHF.

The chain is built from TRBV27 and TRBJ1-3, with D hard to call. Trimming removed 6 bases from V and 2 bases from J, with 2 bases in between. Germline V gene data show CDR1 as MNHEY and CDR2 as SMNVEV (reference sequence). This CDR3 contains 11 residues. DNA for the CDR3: TGTGCCAGCAGCACTGGAAACACCATATATTTT. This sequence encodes CASSTGNTIYF.

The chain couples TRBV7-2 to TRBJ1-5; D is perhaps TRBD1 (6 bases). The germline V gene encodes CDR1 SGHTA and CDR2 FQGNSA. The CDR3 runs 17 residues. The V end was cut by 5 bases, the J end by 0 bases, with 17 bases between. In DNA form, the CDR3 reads TGTGCCAGCAGCCAAGATATCAGACAGGATAGCAATCAGCCCCAGCATTTT. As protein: CASSQDIRQDSNQPQHF.

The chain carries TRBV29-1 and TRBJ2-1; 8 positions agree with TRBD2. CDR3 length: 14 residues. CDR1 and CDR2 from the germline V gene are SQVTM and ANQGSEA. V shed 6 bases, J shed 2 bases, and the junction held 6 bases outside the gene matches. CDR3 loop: CSVVLADTYNEQFF. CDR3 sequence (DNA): TGCAGCGTCGTACTAGCGGACACCTACAATGAGCAGTTCTTC.

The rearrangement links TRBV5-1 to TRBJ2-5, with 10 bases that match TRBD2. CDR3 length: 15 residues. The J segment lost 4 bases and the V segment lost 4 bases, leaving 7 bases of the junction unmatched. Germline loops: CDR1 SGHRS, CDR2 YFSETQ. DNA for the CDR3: TGCGCCAGCAGCCCGGGACTAGCGCTCACAGAGACCCAGTACTTC. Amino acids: CASSPGLALTETQYF.

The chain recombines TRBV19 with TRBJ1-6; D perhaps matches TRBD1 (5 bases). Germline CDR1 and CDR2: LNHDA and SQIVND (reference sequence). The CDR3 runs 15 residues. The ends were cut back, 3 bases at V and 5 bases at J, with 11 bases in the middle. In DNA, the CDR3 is TGTGCCAGTAGTATCCGCGGACAAAATAATTCACCCCTCCACTTT. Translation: CASSIRGQNNSPLHF.

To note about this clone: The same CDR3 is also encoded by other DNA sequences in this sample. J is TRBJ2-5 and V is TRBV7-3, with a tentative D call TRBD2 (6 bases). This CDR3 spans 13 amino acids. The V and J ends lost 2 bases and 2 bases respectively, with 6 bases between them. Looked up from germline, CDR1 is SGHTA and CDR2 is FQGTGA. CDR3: CASSLGGQETQYF. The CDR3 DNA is TGTGCCAGCAGCTTAGGGGGGCAAGAGACCCAGTACTTC.

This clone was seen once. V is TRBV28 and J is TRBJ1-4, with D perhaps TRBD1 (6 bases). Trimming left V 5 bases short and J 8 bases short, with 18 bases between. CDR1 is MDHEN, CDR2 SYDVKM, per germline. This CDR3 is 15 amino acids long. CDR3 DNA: TGTGCCAGCAGTCCTGGGGGCCAGGGTGGGGAAAAACTGTTTTTT. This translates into CASSPGGQGGEKLFF.

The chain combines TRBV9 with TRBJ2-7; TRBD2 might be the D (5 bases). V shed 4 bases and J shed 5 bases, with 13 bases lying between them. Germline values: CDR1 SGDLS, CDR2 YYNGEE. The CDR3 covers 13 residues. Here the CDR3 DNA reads TGTGCCAGCAGCCTCGGGGTTGACGACGAGCAGTACTTC. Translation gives CASSLGVDDEQYF. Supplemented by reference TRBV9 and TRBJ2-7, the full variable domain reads DSGVTQTPKHLITATGQRVTLRCSPRSGDLSVYWYQQSLDQGLQFLIQYYNGEERAKGNILERFSAQQFPDLHSELNLSSLELGDSALYFCASSLGVDDEQYFGPGTRLTVT.

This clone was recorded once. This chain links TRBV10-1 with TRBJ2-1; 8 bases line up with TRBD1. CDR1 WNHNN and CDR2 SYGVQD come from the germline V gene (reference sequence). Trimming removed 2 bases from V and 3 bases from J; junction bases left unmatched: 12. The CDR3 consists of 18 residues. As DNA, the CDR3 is TGCGCCAGCAGTGAGGAGGAGCTTCGGGACAGGATCTACAATGAGCAGTTCTTC. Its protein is CASSEEELRDRIYNEQFF.

CDR3 sequence reads: CAISDRGGDRPYEQYF. CDR3 nucleotides: TGTGCCATCAGTGACAGAGGAGGCGACCGTCCCTACGAGCAGTACTTC. The chain links TRBV10-3 to TRBJ2-7; TRBD2 is a possible D gene (5 bases). CDR3 length equals 16 residues. Germline CDR1 ENHRY, CDR2 SYGVKD. V was pared by 3 bases and J by 2 bases, with 17 bases between.

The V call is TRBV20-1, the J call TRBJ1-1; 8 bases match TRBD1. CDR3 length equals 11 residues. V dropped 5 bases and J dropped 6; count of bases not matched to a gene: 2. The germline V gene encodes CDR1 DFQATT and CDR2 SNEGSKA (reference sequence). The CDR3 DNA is TGCAGTGCTCCACAGGGGGCTGAAGCTTTCTTT. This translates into CSAPQGAEAFF.

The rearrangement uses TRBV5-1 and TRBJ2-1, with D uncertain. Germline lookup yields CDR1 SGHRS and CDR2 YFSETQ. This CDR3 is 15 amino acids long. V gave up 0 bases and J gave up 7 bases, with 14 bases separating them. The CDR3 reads CASSLGLPNINEQFF. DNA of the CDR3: TGCGCCAGCAGCTTGGGCCTACCGAATATTAATGAGCAGTTCTTC.

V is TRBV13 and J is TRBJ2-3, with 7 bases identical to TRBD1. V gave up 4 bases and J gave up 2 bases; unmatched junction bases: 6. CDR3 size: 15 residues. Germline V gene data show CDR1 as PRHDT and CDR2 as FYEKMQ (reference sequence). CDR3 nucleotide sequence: TGTGCCAGCAGCTCCGGGACAGACAACACAGATACGCAGTATTTT. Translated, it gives CASSSGTDNTDTQYF.

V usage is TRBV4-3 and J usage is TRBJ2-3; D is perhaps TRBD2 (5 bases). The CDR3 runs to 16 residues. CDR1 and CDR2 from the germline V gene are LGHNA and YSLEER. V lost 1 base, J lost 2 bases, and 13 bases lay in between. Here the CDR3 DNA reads TGCGCCAGCAGCCAAGTGTCCGGGAAGCTCACAGATACGCAGTATTTT. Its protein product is CASSQVSGKLTDTQYF.

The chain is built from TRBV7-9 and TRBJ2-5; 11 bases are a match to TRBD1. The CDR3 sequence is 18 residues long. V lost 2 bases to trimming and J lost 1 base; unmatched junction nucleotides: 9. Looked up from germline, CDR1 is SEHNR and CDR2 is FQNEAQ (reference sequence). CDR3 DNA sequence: TGTGCCAGCAGCTTATCTGTGGGGACAGGGGGGCTCCAAGAGACCCAGTACTTC. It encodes CASSLSVGTGGLQETQYF.

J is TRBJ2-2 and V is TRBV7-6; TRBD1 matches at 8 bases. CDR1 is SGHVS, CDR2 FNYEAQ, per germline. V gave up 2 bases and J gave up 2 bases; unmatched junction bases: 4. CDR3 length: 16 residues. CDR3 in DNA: TGTGCCAGCAGCTTACCAGGGGGCCCCAACACCGGGGAGCTGTTTTTT. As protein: CASSLPGGPNTGELFF.

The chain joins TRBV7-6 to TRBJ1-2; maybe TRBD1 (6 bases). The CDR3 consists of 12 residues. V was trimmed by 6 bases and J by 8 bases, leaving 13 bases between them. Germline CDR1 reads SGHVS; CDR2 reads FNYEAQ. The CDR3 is CASSTEGGGYTF. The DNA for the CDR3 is TGTGCCAGCAGTACGGAAGGGGGAGGCTACACCTTC.